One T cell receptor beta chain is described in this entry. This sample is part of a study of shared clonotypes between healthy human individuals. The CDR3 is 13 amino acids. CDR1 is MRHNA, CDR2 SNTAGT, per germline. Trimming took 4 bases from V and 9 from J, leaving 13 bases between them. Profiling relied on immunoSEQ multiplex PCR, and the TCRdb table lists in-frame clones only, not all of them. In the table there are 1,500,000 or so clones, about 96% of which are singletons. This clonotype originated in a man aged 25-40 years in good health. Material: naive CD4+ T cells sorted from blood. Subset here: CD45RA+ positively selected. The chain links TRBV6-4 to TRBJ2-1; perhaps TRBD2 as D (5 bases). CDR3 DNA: TGTGCCAGCAGTGTCCAACGGGAAGGTGAGCAGTTCTTC. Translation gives CASSVQREGEQFF.